Given below is one TCR beta chain in context. The repertoire was sequenced with immunoSEQ multiplex PCR; TCRdb's copy has only in-frame clones and lacks some. This sample carries 100,000 to 150,000 clones, about 89% of them seen once, and the ten largest clones take around 19%. The data were taken from a study of blood T cell repertoires in COVID-19. As for the study in general: The study drew acute and convalescent COVID-19 samples from the United States, Italy and Spain. PBMCs, B-cell-depleted T cells, or T cells provided the cDNA or gDNA that made up the material.

The V gene's germline CDR1 is MNHEY and CDR2 SMNVEV (reference sequence). The CDR3 runs 18 residues. The trim removed 5 bases at V and 7 bases at J, leaving 21 bases unmatched. V and J are TRBV27 and TRBJ1-2; TRBD1 agrees at 8 bases. This clonotype was sampled from a man aged 45-65 years with active or convalescent COVID-19. The sample consisted of peripheral blood. The CDR3 nucleotides are TGTGCCAGCAGTCCATATGGGCCCCCGGGACAGGATAAGCGTGGCTACACCTTC. Residues: CASSPYGPPGQDKRGYTF.